Reported below is one T cell receptor (beta chain). Its specificity is unknown. Deletions cut 0 bases from V and 5 bases from J, with 19 bases between. The CDR3 runs 17 residues. CDR1 and CDR2 from the germline V gene are LGHDT and YNNKEL (reference sequence). The source of the sample is a study of T cell responses to AZD1222 COVID-19 vaccine. Study-wide results and caveats: The study sampled repertoires only after the peak T cell response. Following two doses of AZD1222, Spike-specific TCR breadth and depth rose. At 160-218 and 743-854, vaccine-associated CD4 TCRs were dominant, and they spanned spike.

TCRdb keeps only in-frame clones here, not all; method: immunoSEQ multiplex PCR. Of fewer than 75,000 clones in the sample, under 95% were seen once. The source was peripheral blood, collected 28 days after the second dose of the MenACWY control vaccine. V usage is TRBV3-1 (or the pseudogene TRBV3-2) and J usage is TRBJ2-5; D is unresolved. This TCR was sampled from an adult who received the MenACWY meningococcal vaccine as a control. The CDR3 protein is CASSQDYRGNGVETQYF. For the CDR3, the DNA is TGTGCCAGCAGCCAAGATTATAGAGGCAATGGGGTCGAGACCCAGTACTTC.